This TCR beta chain was captured by sequencing in a study of beta chain features in type 1 diabetes. Whole-study context: Patients did not differ from healthy donors in age, gender or cell yield.

This clone was seen more than once but under ten times. Germline values: CDR1 SGDLS, CDR2 YYNGEE. Between the trimmed V and J ends, which lost 4 bases and 1 base, there was a span of 14 bases. The CDR3 is made up of 15 amino acids. The investigators reverse transcribed all of the isolated RNA, so they sequenced expressed TCRB transcripts. Some clones are missing from TCRdb's copy, which holds only in-frame ones; the method was immunoSEQ multiplex PCR. The table shows some 220,000 clones, with approximately 10% occurring only once. This receptor was obtained from a man in his late teens or twenties in good health. The chain couples TRBV9 to TRBJ1-1; TRBD1 might be the D (5 bases). The sample consisted of central memory CD4+ T cells from blood. This CDR3 reads CASSPQGRENTEAFF. The CDR3 nucleotides read TGTGCCAGCAGCCCCCAGGGAAGGGAGAACACTGAAGCTTTCTTT.